These T cell receptor beta chains were read from a single sample in a study of PD-L1 blockade in urothelial cancer. Profiling relied on immunoSEQ multiplex PCR, and the TCRdb table lists in-frame clones only, not all of them. The data show some 50,000 clones, roughly 85% seen once. The starting material was PBMCs, obtained around atezolizumab (anti-PD-L1) treatment. The receptors here all came from a woman aged 55-70 years with urothelial cancer. The CDR3 runs from the conserved cysteine through the conserved F or W. A D gene is named only where the DNA matches it firmly. Clone size appears in some rows only: once, few, many, or a class for an expanded clone.

V	size	J	D	CDR3	DNA
TRBV9	NA	TRBJ2-3	NA	CASSVEARGTDTQYF	TGTGCCAGCAGCGTAGAGGCCAGGGGTACAGATACGCAGTATTTT
TRBV6-5	NA	TRBJ2-7	TRBD1	CASRGPGGFNEQYF	TGTGCCAGCAGGGGGCCAGGGGGCTTCAACGAGCAGTACTTC
TRBV7-9	NA	TRBJ2-1	TRBD2	CASSLPSSGGSSYNEQFF	TGTGCCAGCAGCTTACCCTCAAGCGGCGGGAGCTCCTACAATGAGCAGTTCTTC
TRBV19	NA	TRBJ2-3	NA	CASSDRGKVAGGRTQYF	TGTGCCAGCTCGGACAGGGGGAAGGTTGCGGGAGGGCGAACGCAGTATTTT
TRBV10-3	few	TRBJ2-7	TRBD2	CASSYGGRIYEQYF	TGTGCCAGCAGTTACGGCGGGAGGATCTACGAGCAGTACTTC
TRBV9	NA	TRBJ1-1	TRBD1	CASSVEQGSNTEAFF	TGTGCCAGCAGCGTCGAACAGGGGAGTAACACTGAAGCTTTCTTT
TRBV2	NA	TRBJ2-3	NA	CASSRTGFYTQYF	TGTGCCAGCAGCAGAACAGGGTTCTATACGCAGTATTTT
TRBV14	NA	TRBJ2-2	TRBD2	CASSQVGRLAGVPGELFF	TGTGCCAGCAGCCAAGTAGGAAGGCTAGCGGGAGTCCCCGGGGAGCTGTTTTTT
TRBV5-1	NA	TRBJ2-1	TRBD1	CASSLGTPGQGNEQFF	TGCGCCAGCAGCCTGGGGACCCCCGGACAGGGCAATGAGCAGTTCTTC
TRBV9	NA	TRBJ2-6	TRBD1	CASSVGQGGLPSGANVLTF	TGTGCCAGCAGCGTAGGACAGGGGGGACTTCCATCTGGGGCCAACGTCCTGACTTTC
TRBV27	NA	TRBJ2-2	NA	CASSLGGTGKTGELFF	TGTGCCAGCAGTTTAGGGGGGACGGGGAAGACCGGGGAGCTGTTTTTT
TRBV19	NA	TRBJ2-1	TRBD1	CASRKDRGPTGPRHEQFF	TGTGCCAGTAGAAAAGACAGGGGCCCAACCGGGCCAAGACATGAGCAGTTCTTC
TRBV5-1	NA	TRBJ2-2	TRBD2	CASSPRYSGGANTGELFF	TGCGCCAGCAGTCCAAGGTATAGCGGGGGGGCGAACACCGGGGAGCTGTTTTTT
TRBV5-4	NA	TRBJ2-7	NA	CASSLGGPKEQYF	TGTGCCAGCAGCTTGGGAGGGCCGAAAGAGCAGTACTTC
TRBV7-2	NA	TRBJ2-7	TRBD2	CASSLGPAGGPYEQYF	TGTGCCAGCAGCTTAGGGCCAGCGGGAGGGCCCTACGAGCAGTACTTC
TRBV27	NA	TRBJ2-1	NA	CASSLLLPFQSDEQFF	TGTGCCAGCAGTCTACTTCTCCCGTTCCAAAGCGATGAGCAGTTCTTC
TRBV7-2	NA	TRBJ2-7	TRBD1	CASSVSGGYEQYF	TGTGCCAGCAGCGTCTCAGGGGGCTACGAGCAGTACTTC
TRBV19	NA	TRBJ2-2	TRBD1	CASSIRAGTGGAGELFF	TGTGCCAGTAGTATCCGAGCCGGGACAGGGGGGGCCGGGGAGCTGTTTTTT
TRBV10-3	NA	TRBJ2-1	NA	CAHKEASLDNEQFF	TGTGCCCATAAAGAGGCTAGCCTAGACAATGAGCAGTTCTTC
TRBV7-2	NA	TRBJ2-5	NA	CASSLDSLRETQYF	TGTGCCAGCAGCTTAGACAGCTTGAGAGAGACCCAGTACTTC
TRBV5-1	NA	TRBJ1-2	NA	CASSRDRQFNYGYTF	TGCGCCAGCAGCAGAGACAGACAGTTTAACTATGGCTACACCTTC
TRBV29-1	NA	TRBJ2-5	NA	CSVRRGGETQYF	TGCAGCGTCCGAAGGGGGGGGGAGACCCAGTACTTC
TRBV5-6	NA	TRBJ1-1	NA	CASSFGGGDTEAFF	TGTGCCAGCAGCTTCGGGGGTGGGGACACTGAAGCTTTCTTT
TRBV10-3	NA	TRBJ2-7	NA	CAISGLAYEQYF	TGTGCCATCAGTGGGCTGGCCTACGAGCAGTACTTC
TRBV11-2	NA	TRBJ1-4	NA	CASSRGTVEKLFF	TGTGCCAGCAGTAGGGGCACAGTTGAAAAACTGTTTTTT
TRBV4-3	NA	TRBJ2-7	TRBD2	CASSQDRTSGFTYEQYF	TGCGCCAGCAGCCAAGATCGGACTAGCGGCTTCACCTACGAGCAGTACTTC
TRBV5-8	NA	TRBJ1-5	NA	CASSLFRVNQPQHF	TGTGCCAGCAGCTTGTTCAGGGTCAATCAGCCCCAGCATTTT
TRBV5-4	NA	TRBJ2-5	TRBD1	CASSFDRDETQYF	TGTGCCAGCAGCTTTGACAGGGACGAGACCCAGTACTTC
TRBV7-9	NA	TRBJ2-1	TRBD1	CASSRGQGSSEQFF	TGTGCCAGCAGCCGAGGACAGGGTTCGAGTGAGCAGTTCTTC
TRBV2	NA	TRBJ2-5	NA	CASSLSGRYMETQYF	TGTGCCAGCTCTCTATCTGGGAGGTACATGGAGACCCAGTACTTC
TRBV7-9	NA	TRBJ2-3	NA	CASSPRQFQTYTDTQYF	TGTGCCAGCAGCCCACGACAGTTTCAGACTTACACAGATACGCAGTATTTT
TRBV19	few	TRBJ1-5	NA	CASIPGGEWGNQPQHF	TGTGCCAGTATCCCCGGCGGGGAGTGGGGCAATCAGCCCCAGCATTTT
TRBV18	NA	TRBJ2-7	NA	CASSPFETSSTEQYF	TGTGCCAGCTCACCCTTCGAGACTAGTAGTACCGAGCAGTACTTC
TRBV7-7	NA	TRBJ2-1	NA	CASSSGVGYNEQFF	TGTGCCAGCAGCTCAGGGGTCGGTTACAATGAGCAGTTCTTC
TRBV7-2	NA	TRBJ2-7	NA	CASSLAGGYEQYF	TGTGCCAGCAGCTTAGCAGGGGGCTACGAGCAGTACTTC
TRBV27	NA	TRBJ2-2	TRBD1	CASSLGRQGALTGELFF	TGTGCCAGCAGTTTGGGTCGACAGGGGGCGCTCACCGGGGAGCTGTTTTTT
TRBV5-6	once	TRBJ2-1	TRBD2	CASSLTSGYNEQFF	TGTGCCAGCAGCCTCACTAGCGGATACAATGAGCAGTTCTTC
TRBV5-4	NA	TRBJ2-5	NA	CASSLELLFETQYF	TGTGCCAGCAGCTTGGAGCTACTTTTTGAGACCCAGTACTTC
TRBV29-1	NA	TRBJ1-2	NA	CSVGTQVHYGYTF	TGCAGCGTTGGGACACAGGTTCACTATGGCTACACCTTC
TRBV6-4	NA	TRBJ2-5	NA	CASSRVFGSGETQYF	TGTGCCAGCAGTCGGGTCTTTGGGTCGGGGGAGACCCAGTACTTC
TRBV18	NA	TRBJ1-3	NA	CASSPRDKKGGNTIYF	TGTGCCAGCTCACCAAGGGACAAAAAGGGAGGAAACACCATATATTTT
TRBV25-1	once	TRBJ2-1	NA	CASSENKGKVYNEQFF	TGTGCCAGCAGTGAAAATAAGGGGAAAGTCTACAATGAGCAGTTCTTC
TRBV7-2	NA	TRBJ1-5	NA	CASSLRGQPQHF	TGTGCCAGCAGCCTCCGGGGTCAGCCCCAGCATTTT
TRBV28	NA	TRBJ1-1	NA	CASSLMSLWNTEAFF	TGTGCCAGCAGTTTAATGAGTCTCTGGAACACTGAAGCTTTCTTT
TRBV28	NA	TRBJ2-5	TRBD2	CASSSPSGGVETQYF	TGTGCCAGCAGTTCCCCCAGCGGGGGCGTGGAGACCCAGTACTTC
TRBV9	NA	TRBJ2-5	TRBD1	CASSAGNSDRGRETQYF	TGTGCCAGCAGCGCAGGCAACTCGGACAGGGGGCGAGAGACCCAGTACTTC
TRBV9	NA	TRBJ1-4	TRBD1	CASSPLAGTEGEKLFF	TGTGCCAGCAGCCCCTTGGCCGGGACAGAGGGTGAAAAACTGTTTTTT
TRBV5-1	NA	TRBJ2-1	TRBD1	CASTWTGMNEQFF	TGCGCCAGCACATGGACAGGGATGAATGAGCAGTTCTTC
TRBV7-9	NA	TRBJ1-1	NA	CASRENGRLRLNTEAFF	TGTGCCAGCAGAGAAAACGGCAGGCTGAGACTGAACACTGAAGCTTTCTTT
TRBV18	once	TRBJ1-3	NA	CASSPIRPGDISGNTIYF	TGTGCCAGCTCACCAATTAGGCCAGGGGACATCTCTGGAAACACCATATATTTT
TRBV9	NA	TRBJ2-5	TRBD1	CASGGDETGQETQYF	TGTGCCAGCGGGGGTGATGAGACAGGGCAAGAGACCCAGTACTTC
TRBV10-2	NA	TRBJ2-3	TRBD2	CASRLAGGSLTTDTQYF	TGCGCCAGCAGACTAGCGGGGGGTTCCTTGACGACAGATACGCAGTATTTT
TRBV11-2	NA	TRBJ2-7	TRBD2	CASSLGGGSEQYF	TGTGCCAGCAGCTTAGGCGGGGGTAGCGAGCAGTACTTC